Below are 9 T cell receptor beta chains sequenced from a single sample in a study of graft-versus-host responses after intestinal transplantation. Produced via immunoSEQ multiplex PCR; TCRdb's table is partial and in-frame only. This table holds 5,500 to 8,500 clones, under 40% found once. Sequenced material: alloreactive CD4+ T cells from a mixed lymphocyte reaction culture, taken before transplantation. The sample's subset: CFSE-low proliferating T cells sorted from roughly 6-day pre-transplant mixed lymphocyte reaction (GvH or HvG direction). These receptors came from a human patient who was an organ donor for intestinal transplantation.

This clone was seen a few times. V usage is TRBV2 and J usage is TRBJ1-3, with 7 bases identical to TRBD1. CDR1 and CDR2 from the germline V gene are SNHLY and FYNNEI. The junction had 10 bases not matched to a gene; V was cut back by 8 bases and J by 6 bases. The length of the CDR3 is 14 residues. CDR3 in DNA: TGTGCCAGCCGAAACCGGGAGGGGGCAAACACCATATATTTT. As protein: CASRNREGANTIYF.

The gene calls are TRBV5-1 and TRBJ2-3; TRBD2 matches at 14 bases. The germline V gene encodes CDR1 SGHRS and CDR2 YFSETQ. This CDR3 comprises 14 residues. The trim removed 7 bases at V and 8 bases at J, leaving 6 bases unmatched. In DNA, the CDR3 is TGCGCCAGCCTCGGAGGACTAGCGGGAGGTACGCAGTATTTT. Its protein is CASLGGLAGGTQYF.

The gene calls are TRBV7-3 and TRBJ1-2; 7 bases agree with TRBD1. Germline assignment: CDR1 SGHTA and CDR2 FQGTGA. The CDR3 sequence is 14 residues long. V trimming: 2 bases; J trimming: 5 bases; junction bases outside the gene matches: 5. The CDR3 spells CASSLSTGSYGYTF. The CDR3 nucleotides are TGTGCCAGCAGCTTATCGACAGGGTCGTATGGCTACACCTTC.

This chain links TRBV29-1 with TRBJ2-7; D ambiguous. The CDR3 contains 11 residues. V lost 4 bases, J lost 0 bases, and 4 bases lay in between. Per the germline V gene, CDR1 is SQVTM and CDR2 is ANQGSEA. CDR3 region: CSVVVSYEQYF. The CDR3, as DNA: TGCAGCGTTGTCGTCTCCTACGAGCAGTACTTC.

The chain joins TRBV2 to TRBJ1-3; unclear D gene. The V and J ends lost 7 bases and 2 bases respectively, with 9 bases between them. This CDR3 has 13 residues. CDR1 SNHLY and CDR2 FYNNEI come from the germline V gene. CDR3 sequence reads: CASTQFTGNTIYF. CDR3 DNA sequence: TGTGCCAGCACGCAGTTCACTGGAAACACCATATATTTT. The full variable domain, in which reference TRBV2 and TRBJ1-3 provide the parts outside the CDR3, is EPEVTQTPSHQVTQMGQEVILRCVPISNHLYFYWYRQILGQKVEFLVSFYNNEISEKSEIFDDQFSVERPDGSNFTLKIRSTKLEDSAMYFCASTQFTGNTIYFGEGSWLTVV.

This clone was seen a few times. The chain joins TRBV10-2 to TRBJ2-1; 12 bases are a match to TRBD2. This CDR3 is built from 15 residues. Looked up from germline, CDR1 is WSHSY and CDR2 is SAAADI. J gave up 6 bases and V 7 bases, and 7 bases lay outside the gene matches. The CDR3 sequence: CASTEGLAGTNEQFF. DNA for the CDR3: TGCGCCAGCACCGAAGGACTAGCGGGAACCAATGAGCAGTTCTTC.

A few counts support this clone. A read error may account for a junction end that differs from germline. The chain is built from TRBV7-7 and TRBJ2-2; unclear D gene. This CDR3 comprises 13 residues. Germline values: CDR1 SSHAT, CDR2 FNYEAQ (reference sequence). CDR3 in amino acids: CASSRRVDGELFF. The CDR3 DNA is TGTGCTAGCAGCCGCCGGGTGGACGGGGAGCTGTTTTTT.

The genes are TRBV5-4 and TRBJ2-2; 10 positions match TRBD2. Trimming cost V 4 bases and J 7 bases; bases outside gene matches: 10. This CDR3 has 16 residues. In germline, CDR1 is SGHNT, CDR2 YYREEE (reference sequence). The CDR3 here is CASSPRAGGGGGELFF. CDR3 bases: TGTGCCAGCAGCCCCCGAGCGGGAGGGGGAGGCGGGGAGCTGTTTTTT. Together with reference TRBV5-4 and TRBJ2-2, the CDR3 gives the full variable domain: ETGVTQSPTHLIKTRGQQVTLRCSSQSGHNTVSWYQQALGQGPQFIFQYYREEENGRGNFPPRFSGLQFPNYSSELNVNALELDDSALYLCASSPRAGGGGGELFFGEGSRLTVL.

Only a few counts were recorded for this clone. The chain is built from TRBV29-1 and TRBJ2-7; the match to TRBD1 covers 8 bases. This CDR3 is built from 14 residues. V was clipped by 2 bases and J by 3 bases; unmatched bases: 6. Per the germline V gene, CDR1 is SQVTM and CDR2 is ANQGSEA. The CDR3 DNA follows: TGCAGCGTTGAAAAACAGGGGGTTTACTACGAGCAGTACTTC. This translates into CSVEKQGVYYEQYF.